The sequence of this T cell receptor (beta chain) was determined in a study of shared clonotypes between healthy human individuals. Only in-frame clones appear in the TCRdb table, and some are missing; sequencing was by immunoSEQ multiplex PCR. The sample shows some 1,400,000 clones, 96% of them seen only once. The CDR3 length is 15 residues. Germline V gene lookup returns CDR1 LGHNA and CDR2 YSLEER. Trimming stripped 1 base from V and 0 bases from J, with 8 bases between. This chain uses TRBV4-3 with TRBJ2-3, with no clear D. The TCR originated in a man in his thirties or forties in good health. The specimen sequenced was naive CD4+ T cells sorted from blood. Subset here: CD45RA+ positively selected. For the CDR3, the DNA is TGCGCCAGCAGCCAAGTGGCCCGTAGCACAGATACGCAGTATTTT. Its protein is CASSQVARSTDTQYF.